The 25 T cell receptor beta chains in this list originate from one sample, sequenced in a study of post-analysis software for immune sequencing data. Study-wide points: Patients carried 4 or 5 TRBV segments more frequently than controls did, and TRBV5-6, TRBV5-1 and TRBV20-1 were among them.

Their specific antigens are unknown. Libraries were made from TCR beta cDNA, and they carried unique molecular identifiers. Each CDR3 protein is one row after TCRdb ran MiXCR on the PCR reads. In the table there are about 460,000 distinct CDR3 sequences, roughly 45% of which are singletons. Sequenced: blood. These receptors originate from a girl under 18 with multiple sclerosis.

The rearrangement links TRBV10-3 to TRBJ2-1; 11 bases are a match to TRBD2. The length of the CDR3 is 16 residues. Germline values: CDR1 ENHRY, CDR2 SYGVKD. V dropped 0 bases and J dropped 10; count of bases not matched to a gene: 8. The CDR3 protein is CAISESGTSGVGEQFF. DNA of the CDR3: TGTGCCATCAGTGAGTCAGGGACTAGCGGAGTTGGAGAGCAGTTCTTC.

For the CDR3, the DNA is TGTGCCAGCAGCTCGGCAGGCGGAAGCACAGATACGCAGTATTTT. It is translated as CASSSAGGSTDTQYF. The rearrangement links TRBV4-2 to TRBJ2-3; D remains unclear. V shed 5 bases and J shed 0 bases, with 12 bases lying between them. The CDR3 contains 15 residues. CDR1 LGHNA and CDR2 YNFKEQ come from the germline V gene.

The chain combines TRBV20-1 with TRBJ1-2; D possibly corresponds to TRBD1 (5 bases). Trimming left V 6 bases short and J 0 bases short, with 11 bases between. In germline, CDR1 is DFQATT, CDR2 SNEGSKA (reference sequence). This CDR3 region has 13 residues. The chain's CDR3 is CSADSASNYGYTF. The CDR3 DNA follows: TGCAGTGCCGACAGCGCCTCTAACTATGGCTACACCTTC.

In DNA, the CDR3 is TGTGCCAGCCGTCATCCCTACGGCACAGATACGCAGTATTTT. The encoded protein is CASRHPYGTDTQYF. The V call is TRBV28, the J call TRBJ2-3; the D is unclear. Trimming stripped 8 bases from V and 1 base from J, with 13 bases between. Germline lookup yields CDR1 MDHEN and CDR2 SYDVKM. CDR3 length equals 14 residues.

This clonotype showed up just a few times. The V call is TRBV4-1, the J call TRBJ2-7; TRBD1 aligns across 9 bases. CDR3 length: 15 residues. Per germline, CDR1 MGHRA and CDR2 YSYEKL. The trim removed 1 base at V and 6 bases at J, leaving 7 bases unmatched. The CDR3 spells CASSQVRDRVIEQYF. The CDR3, as DNA: TGCGCCAGCAGCCAAGTCCGGGACAGGGTGATCGAGCAGTACTTC.

V and J are TRBV27 and TRBJ2-7, with unresolved D. The CDR3 is made up of 11 amino acids. V lost 7 bases, J lost 7 bases, and 11 bases lay in between. Germline lookup yields CDR1 MNHEY and CDR2 SMNVEV (reference sequence). CDR3 in DNA: TGTGCCAGCAAGCTAGAGCGTGAGCAGTACTTC. It translates to CASKLEREQYF.

This clonotype appeared a few times. DNA of the CDR3: TGTGCCAGCAGCCAAGATTGGGGCGAGCAGTACTTC. It encodes CASSQDWGEQYF. V and J are TRBV3-1 and TRBJ2-4; D remains ambiguous. The J call may be mistaken, given a closer DNA end match to TRBJ2-7. This CDR3 has 12 amino acids. Germline lookup yields CDR1 LGHDT and CDR2 YNNKEL (reference sequence).

The gene calls are TRBV4-1 and TRBJ2-7; TRBD1 might be the D (6 bases). Trimming shortened V by 2 bases and J by 2 bases, and 19 bases separated the two germline ends. The CDR3 is 17 amino acids. The germline gives CDR1 MGHRA, CDR2 YSYEKL. CDR3 DNA: TGCGCCAGCAGCCAACGAACCCGACAGGCGACACCCTACGAGCAGTACTTC. Residues: CASSQRTRQATPYEQYF.

This clonotype occurred a few times. The chain carries TRBV24-1 and TRBJ2-1; TRBD2 might be the D (5 bases). CDR1 is KGHDR and CDR2 is SFDVKD in the germline V gene. The CDR3 consists of 19 residues. Trimming shortened V by 3 bases and J by 0 bases, and 20 bases separated the two germline ends. The CDR3: CATSDPLEADSSSYNEQFF. CDR3 bases: TGTGCCACCAGTGATCCCCTGGAGGCAGACTCTAGCTCCTACAATGAGCAGTTCTTC.

This sequence joins TRBV20-1 and TRBJ2-5; TRBD1 matches at 8 bases. V dropped 5 bases and J dropped 2; count of bases not matched to a gene: 7. The CDR3 extends over 14 amino acids. Germline CDR1 DFQATT, CDR2 SNEGSKA (reference sequence). CDR3: CSASSTGGQETQYF. The CDR3 DNA follows: TGCAGTGCTTCTAGCACAGGGGGTCAAGAGACCCAGTACTTC.

This clonotype was observed a handful of times. The genes are TRBV20-1 and TRBJ2-1, with 7 bases matching TRBD2. V shed 0 bases and J 2 bases; nucleotides not matched to a gene: 13. The CDR3 is 18 residues long. CDR1 is DFQATT and CDR2 is SNEGSKA in the germline V gene (reference sequence). CDR3 sequence reads: CSARDFSGLKPTYNEQFF. In DNA form, the CDR3 reads TGCAGTGCTAGAGATTTTAGCGGGCTCAAGCCAACCTACAATGAGCAGTTCTTC.

The rearrangement joins TRBV4-1 to TRBJ2-7, with 7 bases fitting TRBD2. The ends lost 0 bases at V and 2 bases at J; junction bases unmatched: 4. The CDR3 has 15 amino acids. CDR1 and CDR2 from the germline V gene are MGHRA and YSYEKL. As DNA, the CDR3 is TGCGCCAGCAGCCAAGAACCGGCGGGAGCCTACGAGCAGTACTTC. It yields the protein CASSQEPAGAYEQYF.

Of note for this clonotype: One junction end disagrees with the germline gene, perhaps due to a read error. This chain uses TRBV6-2 or TRBV6-3 with TRBJ2-5; 7 bases line up with TRBD1. The DNA end is more similar to TRBJ2-7, so the J call may be wrong. CDR1 and CDR2 (germline): MNHEY, SVGEGT. This CDR3 contains 18 residues. CDR3 sequence reads: CASSYSMTGIISSCEQYF. CDR3 DNA: TGTGCCAGCAGTTACTCGATGACAGGGATTATCAGCTCCTGCGAGCAGTACTTC.

This clonotype showed up just a few times. V gene TRBV6-6 combines with J gene TRBJ2-7; 8 nucleotides line up with TRBD2. The V gene end was trimmed by 2 bases and the J gene end by 1 base; junction bases not matched to a gene: 4. The CDR3 is 15 amino acids. The germline gives CDR1 MNHNY, CDR2 SVGAGI (reference sequence). CDR3 protein: CASSYPSGGSYEQYF. The CDR3 DNA reads TGTGCCAGCAGTTACCCCAGCGGGGGATCCTACGAGCAGTACTTC.

The V and J genes are TRBV7-9 and TRBJ2-4; 9 nucleotides line up with TRBD1. The V gene's germline CDR1 is SEHNR and CDR2 FQNEAQ (reference sequence). J was trimmed by 7 bases and V by 3 bases; bases with no gene match: 4. This CDR3 comprises 14 residues. This CDR3 reads CASSLGQGRNIQYF. The CDR3 region has the DNA TGTGCCAGCAGCTTGGGACAGGGCAGGAACATTCAGTACTTC.

This clonotype occurred a few times. V usage is TRBV2 and J usage is TRBJ2-3; a possible D gene is TRBD2 (6 bases). Germline CDR1 is SNHLY and CDR2 is FYNNEI. Trimming took off 7 bases at V and 2 bases at J, with 10 bases between the two ends. The CDR3 length is 13 residues. The CDR3 sequence: CASKAGLTDTQYF. The CDR3 nucleotides read TGTGCCAGCAAGGCGGGACTCACAGATACGCAGTATTTT.

This clonotype was seen a handful of times. J is TRBJ2-7 and V is TRBV20-1, with a weak D call TRBD1 (6 bases). The CDR3 has 14 amino acids. Germline CDR1 reads DFQATT; CDR2 reads SNEGSKA (reference sequence). The V end lost 5 bases, the J end lost 3 bases, and 17 bases lay between the germline ends. The CDR3 sequence: CSAGSGAMGYEQYF. In DNA form, the CDR3 reads TGCAGTGCTGGATCAGGGGCGATGGGCTACGAGCAGTACTTC.

The chain uses TRBV6-5 and TRBJ2-5; 13 nucleotides line up with TRBD2. Trimming took 0 bases from V and 2 from J; bases not matched to a gene: 6. The CDR3 is made up of 18 amino acids. Germline CDR1 is MNHEY and CDR2 is SVGAGI. The CDR3 DNA sequence: TGTGCCAGCAGTTACTCCCCTGGACTAGCGGGAGAACAAGAGACCCAGTACTTC. Amino acid sequence: CASSYSPGLAGEQETQYF.

The rearrangement links TRBV11-2 to TRBJ2-6; perhaps TRBD1 as D (6 bases). The V end lost 5 bases, the J end lost 2 bases, and 22 bases lay between the germline ends. Germline CDR1 and CDR2: SGHAT and FQNNGV. This CDR3 has 19 residues. The CDR3 nucleotides are TGTGCCAGCAGCCCCCGTGTACAGGGCTTAATGGCTGGGGCCAACGTCCTGACTTTC. Translated: CASSPRVQGLMAGANVLTF. The entire variable domain, with the rest obtained from reference TRBV11-2 and TRBJ2-6, is as follows: EAGVAQSPRYKIIEKRQSVAFWCNPISGHATLYWYQQILGQGPKLLIQFQNNGVVDDSQLPKDRFSAERLKGVDSTLKIQPAKLEDSAVYLCASSPRVQGLMAGANVLTFGAGSRLTVL.

The J gene is TRBJ1-1, the V gene TRBV27, with no clear D. V was trimmed by 0 bases and J by 5 bases, leaving 13 bases between them. The germline gives CDR1 MNHEY, CDR2 SMNVEV (reference sequence). The CDR3 extends over 15 amino acids. CDR3 nucleotide sequence: TGTGCCAGCAGTTTATCTCCCCGGGTGGGGACTGAAGCTTTCTTT. Protein: CASSLSPRVGTEAFF.

This clonotype was counted a few times. V is TRBV29-1 and J is TRBJ2-7; possible D gene TRBD1, 6 bases. The length of the CDR3 is 14 residues. Between the trimmed V and J ends, which lost 4 bases and 2 bases, there was a span of 15 bases. Germline loops: CDR1 SQVTM, CDR2 ANQGSEA. The CDR3: CSVGMDSAPYEQYF. The DNA of the CDR3 is TGCAGCGTTGGGATGGACAGTGCCCCCTACGAGCAGTACTTC.

This clonotype was observed a handful of times. The V call is TRBV7-9, the J call TRBJ2-1; TRBD1 might be the D (6 bases). This CDR3 comprises 16 residues. V was cut by 6 bases and J by 5 bases, with 20 bases left in between. Germline loops: CDR1 SEHNR, CDR2 FQNEAQ (reference sequence). CDR3 in amino acids: CASSPSGWTADNEQFF. CDR3 sequence (DNA): TGTGCCAGCAGTCCATCCGGGTGGACAGCAGACAATGAGCAGTTCTTC.

This chain joins TRBV7-9 and TRBJ2-3, with D hard to call. The V gene's germline CDR1 is SEHNR and CDR2 FQNEAQ (reference sequence). The CDR3 runs 15 residues. V lost 2 bases and J lost 3, with 12 bases in between. Here the CDR3 reads CASSLSPQRTDTQYF. In DNA, the CDR3 is TGTGCCAGCAGCTTATCTCCCCAACGGACAGATACGCAGTATTTT.

Comment on this clonotype: A read error may account for a junction end that differs from germline. This chain connects TRBV9 to TRBJ2-3; the match to TRBD1 covers 7 bases. This CDR3 has 14 amino acids. Per the germline V gene, CDR1 is SGDLS and CDR2 is YYNGEE. The CDR3 DNA sequence: TGTGCCAGCGGCGTAGGACAGGGCACAGATACGCAGTATTTT. This codes for CASGVGQGTDTQYF.

The genes are TRBV9 and TRBJ2-5; D is perhaps TRBD2 (5 bases). V lost 0 bases and J 5 bases, leaving 14 bases between the germline ends. This CDR3 region has 15 residues. Germline lookup yields CDR1 SGDLS and CDR2 YYNGEE. This chain's CDR3 is CASSVGGSRTETQYF. CDR3 bases: TGTGCCAGCAGCGTAGGAGGGAGCAGGACGGAGACCCAGTACTTC.